This passage covers 13 T cell receptor beta chains from one sample sequenced in a study of shared clonotypes between healthy human individuals (TCRdb year 2020). The method behind the library was the immunoSEQ multiplex PCR assay. The immuneACCESS repertoire file appears here via TCRdb, limited to in-frame rearrangements. These files lack a portion of the clones; in checked studies, under half of the deficit traces to unresolved V genes, and the cause of the others is not known. The sample contains 400,000 to 600,000 clones, roughly 80% of them found a single time. The ten largest clones add up to under 15% of the sample. Sequenced input: PBMCs. Receptors were obtained from a woman aged 40 to 50 in good health. Some clones in this sample may be carry-over from other donors' samples.

V usage is TRBV5-1 and J usage is TRBJ2-5, with D hard to call. From germline, CDR1 is SGHRS and CDR2 YFSETQ. Trimming removed 0 bases at V and 5 bases at J, with 5 bases between. The CDR3 loop spans 12 amino acids. CDR3 residues: CASSLESETQYF. The CDR3 nucleotides read TGCGCCAGCAGCTTGGAATCGGAGACCCAGTACTTC.

The genes are TRBV30 and TRBJ1-2; D is ambiguous. The V gene lost 0 bases and the J gene lost 3 bases, with 8 bases spanning the gap. Germline V gene sequence: CDR1 GTSNPN, CDR2 SVGIG (reference sequence). This CDR3 is 13 amino acids long. DNA for the CDR3: TGTGCCTGGAGTGTAGAGGCGGACTATGGCTACACCTTC. Translating gives CAWSVEADYGYTF.

The chain combines TRBV28 with TRBJ1-1; D perhaps matches TRBD1 (6 bases). This CDR3 contains 15 residues. Germline values: CDR1 MDHEN, CDR2 SYDVKM. Deletions cut 5 bases from V and 1 base from J, with 14 bases between. The CDR3: CASSPAGQQNTEAFF. The CDR3 region has the DNA TGTGCCAGCAGTCCCGCCGGACAGCAGAACACTGAAGCTTTCTTT.

The V gene is TRBV19, the J gene TRBJ2-6, with D unresolved. Trimming pared 3 bases from V and 1 base from J, leaving 7 bases between. This CDR3 has 15 amino acids. Germline loops: CDR1 LNHDA, CDR2 SQIVND (reference sequence). The CDR3 loop reads CASSIPSSGANVLTF. The CDR3 DNA sequence: TGTGCCAGTAGTATCCCTAGTTCTGGGGCCAACGTCCTGACTTTC.

The V call is TRBV29-1, the J call TRBJ1-2; TRBD1 is a possible D gene (5 bases). There are 13 residues in the CDR3. Trimming stripped 6 bases from V and 3 bases from J, with 14 bases between. From germline, CDR1 is SQVTM and CDR2 ANQGSEA. The CDR3 loop reads CSVSRGRDYGYTF. The CDR3 DNA sequence: TGCAGCGTCTCAAGGGGCAGGGACTATGGCTACACCTTC.

This clone was detected once. J is TRBJ1-6 and V is TRBV4-2, with D maybe TRBD1 (5 bases). V was pared by 1 base and J by 8 bases, with 15 bases between. The CDR3 runs to 16 residues. Germline CDR1 LGHNA, CDR2 YNFKEQ. As DNA, the CDR3 is TGTGCCAGCAGCCAAGCTGACAGCACAAGGGATTCACCCCTCCACTTT. Translation gives CASSQADSTRDSPLHF.

This chain joins TRBV28 and TRBJ2-7; the match to TRBD1 covers 7 bases. V was clipped by 4 bases and J by 2 bases; unmatched bases: 8. CDR3 length: 15 residues. Per germline, CDR1 MDHEN and CDR2 SYDVKM. The CDR3 loop reads CASSSDRTVTYEQYF. The CDR3 coding sequence is TGTGCCAGCAGTTCGGACAGGACAGTCACCTACGAGCAGTACTTC.

V is TRBV11-2 and J is TRBJ2-1; TRBD2 is a possible D gene (6 bases). The CDR3 length is 15 residues. Trimming took 5 bases from V and 6 from J, leaving 17 bases between them. Germline assignment: CDR1 SGHAT and CDR2 FQNNGV. CDR3 DNA sequence: TGTGCCAGCAGCGATGAAACAGCAGCGGGCAATGAGCAGTTCTTC. Translated, it gives CASSDETAAGNEQFF.

This clone was detected only once. The CDR3: CASSGRTSGRLETQYF. As DNA, the CDR3 is TGTGCCAGCAGCGGGCGGACTAGCGGGAGGTTGGAGACCCAGTACTTC. V and J are TRBV14 and TRBJ2-5; 14 bases map to TRBD2. CDR3 length: 16 residues. Germline assignment: CDR1 SGHDN and CDR2 FVKESK. V was pared by 5 bases and J by 5 bases, with 7 bases of the junction left unmatched. Looking up the rest from reference TRBV14 and TRBJ2-5 gives the full variable domain: EAGVTQFPSHSVIEKGQTVTLRCDPISGHDNLYWYRRVMGKEIKFLLHFVKESKQDESGMPNNRFLAERTGGTYSTLKVQPAELEDSGVYFCASSGRTSGRLETQYFGPGTRLLVL.

There are a few counts of this clone. The chain links TRBV5-1 to TRBJ2-7, with unresolved D. Germline CDR1 is SGHRS and CDR2 is YFSETQ. This CDR3 is built from 16 residues. Trimming left V 0 bases short and J 0 bases short, with 13 bases between. CDR3: CASSLAVGTRSYEQYF. The CDR3 coding sequence is TGCGCCAGCAGCTTGGCCGTAGGAACCCGCTCCTACGAGCAGTACTTC.

The gene calls are TRBV28 and TRBJ2-7, with 7 bases matching TRBD1. J was trimmed by 1 base and V by 2 bases; bases with no gene match: 8. Germline V CDR1 and CDR2: MDHEN, SYDVKM. This CDR3 contains 16 residues. The chain's CDR3 is CASSLMQGVGSYEQYF. In DNA form, the CDR3 reads TGTGCCAGCAGTTTAATGCAGGGGGTTGGATCCTACGAGCAGTACTTC.

This clone has a single count. The genes are TRBV27 and TRBJ2-5, with TRBD1 matching over 8 bases. This CDR3 comprises 14 residues. Germline CDR1 and CDR2: MNHEY and SMNVEV (reference sequence). J gave up 4 bases and V 5 bases, and 6 bases lay outside the gene matches. CDR3 DNA sequence: TGTGCCAGCAGTCTCCAAACAGGGGGAGAGACCCAGTACTTC. This sequence encodes CASSLQTGGETQYF.

The CDR3 sequence is CASSLEGVRTATNEKLFF. The CDR3 DNA sequence: TGCGCCAGCAGCTTGGAAGGGGTCAGGACCGCAACTAATGAAAAACTGTTTTTT. The V call is TRBV5-1, the J call TRBJ1-4, with a weak D call TRBD1 (5 bases). V lost 0 bases and J lost 0, with 15 bases in between. This CDR3 has 18 amino acids. Looked up from germline, CDR1 is SGHRS and CDR2 is YFSETQ.